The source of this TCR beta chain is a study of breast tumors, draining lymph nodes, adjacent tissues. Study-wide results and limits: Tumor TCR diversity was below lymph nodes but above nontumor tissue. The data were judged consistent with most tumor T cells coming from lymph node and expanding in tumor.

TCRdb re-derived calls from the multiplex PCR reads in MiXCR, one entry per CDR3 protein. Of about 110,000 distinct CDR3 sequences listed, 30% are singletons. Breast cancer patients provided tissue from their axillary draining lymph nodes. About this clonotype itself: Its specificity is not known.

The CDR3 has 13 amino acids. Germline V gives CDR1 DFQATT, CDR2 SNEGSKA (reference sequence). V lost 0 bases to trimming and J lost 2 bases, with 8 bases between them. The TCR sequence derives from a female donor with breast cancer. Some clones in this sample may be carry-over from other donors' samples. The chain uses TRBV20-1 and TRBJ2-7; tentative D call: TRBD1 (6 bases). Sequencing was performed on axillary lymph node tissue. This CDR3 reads CSAREQGAYEQYF. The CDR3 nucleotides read TGCAGTGCTAGAGAACAGGGCGCCTACGAGCAGTACTTC.